A selection of T cell receptor beta chains follows, all from one sample in a study of blood T cells in healthy people across ages. A single record per CDR3 protein comes from TCRdb applying MiXCR to the 5' RACE reads. The sample consists of some 940,000 distinct CDR3 sequences, about 28% of them appearing once. The same sample was also studied in work on T cells of mothers and their children.

The sequenced sample was blood. These TCRs come from a woman between 35 and 50 years old in good health. Each CDR3 is given with its conserved first and last residue. D genes are given only for firm matches. Size tells how often a clone was seen (once, few, many) or the class of an expanded clone, and some rows leave it out.

TRBV12-3/TRBV12-4	NA	few	TRBJ2-1	TGTGCCAGCAGCCGGGACGACCCAAGTTACAATGAGCAGTTCTTC	CASSRDDPSYNEQFF
TRBV6-5	NA	many	TRBJ1-2	TGTGCCAGCAGTTACATAGGGACCTATGGCTACACCTTC	CASSYIGTYGYTF
TRBV18	TRBD1	many	TRBJ2-7	TGTGCCAGCGAATCGGGACAGGGAGCCCCCGAGCAGTACTTC	CASESGQGAPEQYF
TRBV28	NA	once	TRBJ2-5	TGTGCCAGCAGGGGGACGCCCGGGTGGGAGCAGTACTTC	CASRGTPGWEQYF
TRBV27	TRBD1	many	TRBJ1-6	TGTGCCAGCAGTTCGGGACAGGATAATTCACCCCTCCACTTT	CASSSGQDNSPLHF
TRBV20-1	NA	few	TRBJ2-3	TGCAGTGCTAGAGGACAGGTTGAAAGAGATACGCAGTATTTT	CSARGQVERDTQYF
TRBV28	TRBD1	NA	TRBJ1-5	TGTGCCAGCAGTTTTCCAGGGGGGATTGGCAATCAGCCCCAGCATTTT	CASSFPGGIGNQPQHF
TRBV14	NA	NA	TRBJ2-4	TGTGCCAGCAGCCAAGGATTGTACGGGGCCTACAATGAGCAGTACTTC	CASSQGLYGAYNEQYF
TRBV20-1	NA	once	TRBJ2-5	TGCAGTGCTAGCGTGGGCGCGCTCCAAGAGACCCAGTACTTC	CSASVGALQETQYF
TRBV2	NA	NA	TRBJ1-1	TGTGCCAGCAGACCTGGCGGGGGTTACACTGAAGCTTTCTTT	CASRPGGGYTEAFF
TRBV4-1	NA	NA	TRBJ1-1	TGCGCCAGCAGGGGGGGGTTGAGGGGAACTGAAGCTTTCTTT	CASRGGLRGTEAFF
TRBV2	NA	many	TRBJ2-7	TGTGCCAGCAGGGCCTTGGACATTTCCTACGAGCAGTACTTC	CASRALDISYEQYF
TRBV20-1	NA	many	TRBJ2-1	TGCAGTGCTTTAGACAGGGAGGGCTCCTACAATGAGCAGTTCTTC	CSALDREGSYNEQFF
TRBV5-1	NA	NA	TRBJ1-2	TGCGCCAGCAGCTTGGATCAAGGTTTTCGGGACTATGGCTACACCTTC	CASSLDQGFRDYGYTF
TRBV3-1	NA	few	TRBJ2-2	TGTGCCAGCAGCCAAGTCACCGCCGGGGAGCTGTTTTTT	CASSQVTAGELFF
TRBV6-6	NA	NA	TRBJ2-3	TGTGCCAGCAGTGAGGACTCACAGTTCACAGATACGCAGTATTTT	CASSEDSQFTDTQYF
TRBV12-3/TRBV12-4	NA	NA	TRBJ2-1	TGTGCCAGCAGTTTAAAAGGTTTCAATGAGCAGTTCTTC	CASSLKGFNEQFF
TRBV3-1	NA	few	TRBJ1-1	TGTGCCAGCAGCCCGACAGATAACACTGAAGCTTTCTTT	CASSPTDNTEAFF
TRBV6-5	NA	few	TRBJ2-1	TGTGCCAGCAGTTTCACCGGGACACACTCCTACAATGAGCAGTTCTTC	CASSFTGTHSYNEQFF
TRBV7-2	NA	NA	TRBJ2-2	TGTGCCAGCAGCTCCCGTGGGGGGCGTACCGGGGAGCTGTTTTTT	CASSSRGGRTGELFF
TRBV3-1	NA	few	TRBJ1-1	TGTGCCAGCAGCCAAGACCGTGGACGGATACTTGAAGCTTTCTTT	CASSQDRGRILEAFF
TRBV20-1	NA	many	TRBJ2-7	TGCAGTGCCCTTTTTAGTGCGGAGTTCGGCGAGCAGTACTTC	CSALFSAEFGEQYF
TRBV14	NA	few	TRBJ1-2	TGTGCCAGCAGCCAGGATAACCACGCCTACACCTTC	CASSQDNHAYTF
TRBV29-1	NA	many	TRBJ2-3	TGCAGCGTTGAAAGGGCAGATACGCAGTATTTT	CSVERADTQYF
TRBV4-3	TRBD2	NA	TRBJ2-1	TGCGCCAGCAGCCAAGGGCGGGAGAGTAGCAATGAGCAGTTCTTC	CASSQGRESSNEQFF
TRBV29-1	TRBD1	NA	TRBJ1-2	TGCAGCGTTGGAGGGGACAGGGGGTATGGCTACACCTTC	CSVGGDRGYGYTF
TRBV5-1	NA	many	TRBJ2-3	TGCGCCAGCAGCCTGGCGGGACAAAACACAGATACGCAGTATTTT	CASSLAGQNTDTQYF
TRBV5-4	TRBD1	NA	TRBJ2-5	TGTGCCAGCAGCGCCCGGGACAGGGTGACCCAGTACTTC	CASSARDRVTQYF
TRBV3-1	TRBD2	NA	TRBJ2-7	TGTGCCAGCAGCCTGGCGGCGGGAGCAGAGCAGTACTTC	CASSLAAGAEQYF
TRBV5-1	NA	few	TRBJ1-2	TGCGCCAGCAGCTTGGATGGGGGGGACTATGGCTACACCTTC	CASSLDGGDYGYTF
TRBV5-1	NA	NA	TRBJ1-2	TGCGCCAGCAGCTTGGAGTTAAGCGGCTATGGCTACACCTTC	CASSLELSGYGYTF
TRBV7-9	NA	NA	TRBJ2-3	TGTGCCAGCAGCTTAGCGCAGTGGGATACGCAGTATTTT	CASSLAQWDTQYF